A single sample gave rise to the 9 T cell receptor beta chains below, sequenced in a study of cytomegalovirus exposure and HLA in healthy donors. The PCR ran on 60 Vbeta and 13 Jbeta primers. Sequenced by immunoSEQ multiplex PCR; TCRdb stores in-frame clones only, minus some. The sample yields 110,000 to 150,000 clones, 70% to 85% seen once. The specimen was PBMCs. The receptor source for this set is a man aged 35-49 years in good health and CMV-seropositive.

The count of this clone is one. CDR3 region: CATSRGGRGYEQYF. CDR3 coding DNA: TGTGCCACCAGCAGAGGGGGCAGGGGATACGAGCAGTACTTC. The chain combines TRBV15 with TRBJ2-7, with a tentative D call TRBD1 (6 bases). Germline V lookup: CDR1 LNHNV, CDR2 YYDKDF (reference sequence). Trimming stripped 1 base from V and 4 bases from J, with 11 bases between. The CDR3 covers 14 residues. Full variable domain (outside the CDR3, taken from reference TRBV15 and TRBJ2-7): DAMVIQNPRYQVTQFGKPVTLSCSQTLNHNVMYWYQQKSSQAPKLLFHYYDKDFNNEADTPDNFQSRRPNTSFCFLDIRSPGLGDTAMYLCATSRGGRGYEQYFGPGTRLTVT.

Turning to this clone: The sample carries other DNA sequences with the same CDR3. The CDR3 protein is CASSSRTGEAFF. CDR3 sequence (DNA): TGTGCCAGCAGCTCCAGGACAGGGGAAGCTTTCTTT. This sequence joins TRBV7-2 and TRBJ1-1; 8 bases are a match to TRBD1. This CDR3 has 12 amino acids. CDR1 and CDR2 (germline): SGHTA, FQGNSA. Germline trimming cut 4 bases from V and 8 bases from J; bases unmatched to any gene: 3.

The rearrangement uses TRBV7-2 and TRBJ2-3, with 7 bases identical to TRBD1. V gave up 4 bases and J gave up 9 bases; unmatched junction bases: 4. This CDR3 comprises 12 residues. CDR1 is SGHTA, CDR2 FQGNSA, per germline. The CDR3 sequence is CASSSRQGTQYF. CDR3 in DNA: TGTGCCAGCAGCTCCCGACAGGGAACGCAGTATTTT.

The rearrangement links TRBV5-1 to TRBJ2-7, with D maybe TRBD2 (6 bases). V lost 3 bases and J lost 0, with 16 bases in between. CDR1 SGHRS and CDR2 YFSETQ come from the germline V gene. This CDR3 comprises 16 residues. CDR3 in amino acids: CASSSVAGSSSYEQYF. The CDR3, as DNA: TGCGCCAGCAGCTCGGTTGCGGGATCCAGCTCCTACGAGCAGTACTTC.

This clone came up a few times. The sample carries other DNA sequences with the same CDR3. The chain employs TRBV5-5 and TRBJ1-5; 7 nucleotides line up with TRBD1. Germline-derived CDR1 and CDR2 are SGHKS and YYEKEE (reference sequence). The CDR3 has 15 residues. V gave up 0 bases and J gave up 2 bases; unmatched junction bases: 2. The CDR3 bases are TGTGCCAGCAGCTTGGGTCAGGGGGGCAATCAGCCCCAGCATTTT. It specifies CASSLGQGGNQPQHF.

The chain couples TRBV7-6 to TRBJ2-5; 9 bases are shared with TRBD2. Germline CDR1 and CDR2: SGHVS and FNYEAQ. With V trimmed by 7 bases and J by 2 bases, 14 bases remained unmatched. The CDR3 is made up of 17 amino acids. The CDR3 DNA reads TGTGCCAGCATTTTTAGCGGGGGCCGGGTCCAGCAAGAGACCCAGTACTTC. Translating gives CASIFSGGRVQQETQYF.

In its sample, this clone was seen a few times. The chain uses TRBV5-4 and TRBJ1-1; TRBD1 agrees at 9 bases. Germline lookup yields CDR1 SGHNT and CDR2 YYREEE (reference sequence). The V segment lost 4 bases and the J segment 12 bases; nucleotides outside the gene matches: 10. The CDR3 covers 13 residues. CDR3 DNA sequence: TGTGCCAGCAGCATACCGGGACAGGGCCGATCTTTCTTT. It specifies CASSIPGQGRSFF.

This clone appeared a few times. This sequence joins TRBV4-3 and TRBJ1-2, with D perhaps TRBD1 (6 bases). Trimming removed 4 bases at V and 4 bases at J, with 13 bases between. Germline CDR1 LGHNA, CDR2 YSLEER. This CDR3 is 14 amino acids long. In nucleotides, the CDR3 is TGCGCCAGCAGCCTACAGGGTTTCGGCTATGGCTACACCTTC. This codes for CASSLQGFGYGYTF.

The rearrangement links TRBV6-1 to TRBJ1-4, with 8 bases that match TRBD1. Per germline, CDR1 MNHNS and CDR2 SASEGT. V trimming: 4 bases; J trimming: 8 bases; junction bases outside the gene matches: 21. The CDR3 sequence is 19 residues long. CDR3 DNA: TGTGCCAGCAGTGGACGTATTGGGACAGGAGGATTCAGACGGGAAAAACTGTTTTTT. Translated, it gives CASSGRIGTGGFRREKLFF.